Listed here are 2 T cell receptor beta chains from one sample, sequenced in a study of OX40 agonist ivuxolimab in advanced cancers. Measured with immunoSEQ multiplex PCR; TCRdb has only the in-frame clones, and not every one. The top ten hold roughly 5.4% of the sample, which has around 71,000 clones, approximately 78% seen once. Specimen: CD4+ or CD8+ T cells sorted from blood, collected in a trial of the OX40 agonist ivuxolimab. The receptors here all came from an adult with an advanced solid tumor such as melanoma, head and neck, liver or kidney cancer.

The V call is TRBV5-4, the J call TRBJ2-3, with D unclear. In germline, CDR1 is SGHNT, CDR2 YYREEE (reference sequence). Trimming removed 3 bases from V and 0 bases from J, with 11 bases in between. The CDR3 covers 15 residues. CDR3 amino acids: CASSSRTDSTDTQYF. The CDR3 nucleotides are TGTGCCAGCAGCTCCCGGACGGATAGCACAGATACGCAGTATTTT.

This clone was counted a single time. V is TRBV5-1 and J is TRBJ1-2, with D unclear. V dropped 6 bases and J dropped 6 bases, with 18 bases sitting between them. The CDR3 loop spans 14 amino acids. Germline V gene sequence: CDR1 SGHRS, CDR2 YFSETQ. Here the CDR3 DNA reads TGCGCCAGCAAGTCTGACGCTCGGTCACATGGCTACACCTTC. Translating gives CASKSDARSHGYTF.